Listed below are T cell receptor beta chains from one sample, sequenced in a study of low-dose radiotherapy and immunotherapy resistance in tumors. TCRdb itself ran the reads through MiXCR, one entry per CDR3 protein. The sample holds around 100,000 distinct CDR3 sequences, under 25% seen once. This specimen was PBMCs, taken after low-dose radiotherapy plus immunotherapy. The receptors stem from a female donor with ovarian cancer. Both conserved end residues are part of each CDR3. The order of the fields is V gene, clone size, J gene, D gene, CDR3 protein, CDR3 DNA. A D gene is named only where the DNA matches it firmly. Clone size is not always given. Where it is, it says once, few, many or a class for expanded clones.

TRBV7-2,many,TRBJ2-4,TRBD1,CASSMPGQQLAKNIQYF,TGTGCCAGCAGCATGCCGGGACAGCAACTAGCCAAAAACATTCAGTACTTC
TRBV4-2,many,TRBJ1-2,NA,CASSQGTVNYGYTF,TGTGCCAGCAGCCAAGGGACAGTTAACTATGGCTACACCTTC
TRBV7-3,many,TRBJ2-2,TRBD2,CASSPTSGGIGELFF,TGTGCCAGCAGCCCCACTAGCGGGGGGATCGGGGAGCTGTTTTTT
TRBV19,many,TRBJ1-1,TRBD1,CARKPRGTGKRGDTEAFF,TGTGCCAGAAAACCGAGAGGGACAGGGAAGAGAGGAGACACTGAAGCTTTCTTT
TRBV4-1,many,TRBJ2-1,TRBD2,CASSQEKLAGYNEQFF,TGCGCCAGCAGCCAAGAGAAGCTAGCGGGGTACAATGAGCAGTTCTTC
TRBV28,many,TRBJ2-3,TRBD2,CASSLRRRGGGTDTQYF,TGTGCCAGCAGTTTGAGGAGGCGGGGGGGAGGCACAGATACGCAGTATTTT
TRBV25-1,few,TRBJ2-3,TRBD2,CASSSAGGGTDTQYF,TGTGCCAGCAGTTCCGCCGGGGGGGGCACAGATACGCAGTATTTT
TRBV4-3,many,TRBJ2-1,NA,CASSLAAVSGYNEQFF,TGCGCCAGCAGCTTAGCGGCTGTCAGCGGCTACAATGAGCAGTTCTTC
TRBV5-6,many,TRBJ1-6,NA,CASSLERQKNSPLHF,TGTGCCAGCAGCTTGGAGCGGCAGAAGAATTCACCCCTCCACTTT
TRBV12-5,many,TRBJ2-5,TRBD1,CASAGTGEETQYF,TGTGCTAGTGCCGGGACAGGGGAAGAGACCCAGTACTTC
TRBV7-9,many,TRBJ1-5,TRBD1,CASSGGDRENQPQHF,TGTGCCAGCAGTGGGGGGGACAGGGAGAATCAGCCCCAGCATTTT
TRBV7-2,few,TRBJ1-2,NA,CASSILLQGAGYGYTF,TGTGCCAGCAGCATCCTACTACAGGGTGCAGGCTATGGCTACACCTTC
TRBV5-4,many,TRBJ2-5,NA,CASSPDQGETQYF,TGTGCCAGCAGCCCTGACCAGGGAGAGACCCAGTACTTC
TRBV5-4,NA,TRBJ2-2,NA,CASSGDSPGELFFF,NA
TRBV10-3,many,TRBJ1-6,TRBD1,CAISLGQGDSPLHF,TGTGCCATCAGCCTGGGACAGGGGGACTCACCCCTCCACTTT
TRBV3-1,few,TRBJ2-1,NA,CASSQILANTYNEQFF,TGTGCCAGCAGCCAAATCCTAGCGAATACCTACAATGAGCAGTTCTTC
TRBV20-1,many,TRBJ2-3,NA,CSANGWGGTTDTQYF,TGCAGTGCTAACGGATGGGGCGGGACGACAGATACGCAGTATTTT
TRBV27,many,TRBJ1-6,NA,CASSSRESKGPLHF,TGTGCCAGCAGTTCCCGGGAGTCAAAGGGGCCCCTCCACTTT
TRBV12-3/TRBV12-4,many,TRBJ2-7,NA,CASSFGLAAVF,TGTGCCAGCAGTTTCGGTTTAGCTGCGGTCTTC
TRBV7-3,many,TRBJ1-1,NA,CASSLTGGSYTEAFF,TGTGCCAGCAGCTTAACCGGAGGCTCGTACACTGAAGCTTTCTTT
TRBV24-1,many,TRBJ2-2,NA,CATSDRATRPGELFF,TGTGCCACCAGTGACCGTGCGACTAGGCCCGGGGAGCTGTTTTTT
TRBV6-5,many,TRBJ1-5,NA,CASSEAVMGGPLHF,TGTGCCAGCAGTGAAGCAGTAATGGGGGGCCCTTTACATTTT
TRBV9,many,TRBJ2-1,NA,CASSSGLFNEQFF,TGTGCCAGCAGCTCCGGACTGTTCAATGAGCAGTTCTTC
TRBV30,NA,TRBJ1-5,NA,CAWSVGQGTQPQHF,TGTGCCTGGAGTGTAGGTCAGGGTACCCAGCCCCAGCATTTT
TRBV19,many,TRBJ2-7,NA,CASRSGILSNEQYF,TGTGCCAGTAGGTCAGGCATTCTTTCCAACGAGCAGTACTTC
TRBV20-1,many,TRBJ1-5,NA,CSARDTGRGNQPQHF,TGCAGTGCTAGAGATACTGGGCGGGGAAATCAGCCCCAGCATTTT
TRBV6-2/TRBV6-3,many,TRBJ1-6,NA,CASSYRGGNSPLHF,TGTGCCAGCAGTTACAGGGGAGGTAATTCACCCCTCCACTTT
TRBV29-1,many,TRBJ2-3,NA,CSFHGTARGTQYF,TGCAGCTTCCATGGGACTGCCCGCGGCACGCAGTATTTT
TRBV4-1,many,TRBJ2-7,TRBD2,CASSPGLAGGPISYEQYF,TGCGCCAGCTCCCCGGGACTAGCGGGGGGGCCTATCTCCTACGAGCAGTACTTC
TRBV6-5,many,TRBJ2-3,TRBD1,CASSGQGFVGTTDTQYF,TGTGCCAGCAGTGGACAGGGGTTTGTGGGGACCACAGATACGCAGTATTTT
TRBV6-6,NA,TRBJ1-2,TRBD1,CASRVGSDRGNYGYTF,TGTGCCAGCAGGGTCGGATCGGACAGGGGTAACTATGGCTACACCTTC
TRBV7-9,many,TRBJ2-7,TRBD1,CASSDRGPYEQYF,TGTGCCAGCAGTGACAGGGGGCCCTACGAGCAGTACTTC
TRBV9,many,TRBJ1-5,NA,CASSAAPDSQPQHF,TGTGCCAGCAGCGCAGCACCGGACAGTCAGCCCCAGCATTTT
TRBV25-1,NA,TRBJ1-1,NA,CASSINANTEAFF,TGTGCCAGCAGTATCAATGCGAACACTGAAGCTTTCTTT
TRBV5-8,many,TRBJ2-3,NA,CASSSLMTSTDTQYF,TGTGCCAGCAGCTCCCTAATGACTAGCACAGATACGCAGTATTTT
TRBV5-1,many,TRBJ2-7,TRBD1,CASSLSMGQVPQQYF,TGCGCCAGCAGCTTGTCGATGGGACAGGTCCCCCAGCAGTACTTC
TRBV5-1,NA,TRBJ2-3,NA,CASSPLARVRDTQYF,TGCGCCAGCAGCCCTCTAGCTCGGGTAAGGGATACGCAGTATTTT
TRBV18,many,TRBJ1-1,NA,CASSRYHDGNTEAFF,TGTGCCAGCTCACGATACCACGACGGGAACACTGAAGCTTTCTTT
TRBV19,many,TRBJ1-2,TRBD1,CASSISGQGYGYTF,TGTGCCAGTAGTATTAGCGGACAGGGCTATGGCTACACCTTC
TRBV7-2,NA,TRBJ1-2,TRBD1,CASSPLGQGYGYTF,TGTGCCAGCAGCCCTCTGGGACAGGGCTATGGCTACACCTTC
TRBV5-6,many,TRBJ2-1,NA,CASSAPRWGAVNEQFF,TGTGCCAGCAGCGCCCCCCGTTGGGGGGCCGTGAATGAGCAGTTCTTC
TRBV2,NA,TRBJ2-5,NA,CASSVGQSLQETQYF,TGTGCCAGCAGTGTTGGACAAAGCTTACAAGAGACCCAGTACTTC
TRBV3-1,NA,TRBJ2-7,TRBD2,CASSRGTSVVEQYF,TGTGCCAGCAGCCGCGGGACTAGCGTTGTCGAGCAGTACTTC
TRBV3-1,many,TRBJ2-2,TRBD1,CASSQGGGANTGELFF,TGTGCCAGCAGCCAAGGAGGGGGCGCGAACACCGGGGAGCTGTTTTTT
TRBV11-2,NA,TRBJ2-1,NA,CASSLVGGNEQFF,TGTGCCAGCAGCTTAGTGGGCGGGAATGAGCAGTTCTTC